This is a list of T cell receptor beta chains from one sample in a study of blood T cell repertoires in COVID-19. Data came from immunoSEQ multiplex PCR; TCRdb stores just in-frame clones and leaves some out. The repertoire holds 300,000 to 400,000 clones, about 90% seen once, with approximately 0.93% in the top ten. Sequenced: PBMCs or T cells enriched from blood (not recorded which). These receptors all come from a young woman who had recovered from COVID-19. CDR3s include the opening cysteine and the closing phenylalanine or tryptophan. The D gene is left open where the match is weak. Some rows mark clone size as missing; the rest say once, few, many or name a class of expanded clone.

clone_size j_call d_call v_call cdr3_nt cdr3_aa
. TRBJ2-5 TRBD1 TRBV2 TGTGCCAGCAGCCGGGACAGGGGCGACCAAGAGACCCAGTACTTC CASSRDRGDQETQYF
. TRBJ1-2 TRBD1 TRBV28 TGTGCCAGCAGTTTGCGACAGGGTGGTGGCTACACCTTC CASSLRQGGGYTF
. TRBJ2-1 . TRBV19 TGTGCCAGTAGTACCCGTTTGAGGGAAAATAACAATGAGCAGTTCTTC CASSTRLRENNNEQFF
. TRBJ2-5 TRBD2 TRBV19 TGTGCCAGTAGTCCACGCGGGGGTCGGCGGGAGACCCAGTACTTC CASSPRGGRRETQYF
. TRBJ1-1 . TRBV3-1/TRBV3-2 TGTGCCAGCAGCCAGGGGAGGGGTGAGAACACTGAAGCTTTCTTT CASSQGRGENTEAFF
. TRBJ2-3 TRBD2 TRBV15 TGTGCCACCAGCAGCGGGGGGGTAGCGGGGACAGATACGCAGTATTTT CATSSGGVAGTDTQYF
. TRBJ2-3 TRBD2 TRBV7-2 TGTGCCAGCAGCGCGGGACTAGCAGTAACCACAGATACGCAGTATTTT CASSAGLAVTTDTQYF
. TRBJ1-1 . TRBV30 TGTGCCTGCCTACCAGGGGCGAACACTGAAGCTTTCTTT CACLPGANTEAFF
. TRBJ2-7 . TRBV4-1 TGCGCCAGCAGCCAAGATATGAACAGCTACGAGCAGTACTTC CASSQDMNSYEQYF
. TRBJ2-1 TRBD2 TRBV20-1 TGCAGTGCTAGTCCCCGACTAGCGGGCTACAATGAGCAGTTCTTC CSASPRLAGYNEQFF
. TRBJ1-1 . TRBV3-1/TRBV3-2 TGTGCCAGCAGCCAAGGGGGCGGGAACACTGAAGCTTTCTTT CASSQGGGNTEAFF
once TRBJ1-6 . TRBV18 TGTGCCAGCTCACCACTACAGGGAAATTCACCCCTCCACTTT CASSPLQGNSPLHF
. TRBJ2-7 . TRBV29-1 TGCAGCGTTAAGCTGGACAACTCCTACGAGCAGTACTTC CSVKLDNSYEQYF
. TRBJ1-6 . TRBV7-8 TGTGCCAGCAGTTTACCCTCTTCACCCCTCCACTTT CASSLPSSPLHF
. TRBJ1-1 TRBD1 TRBV14 TGTGCCAGCAGACGAAGGACAGGGGGCACTGAAGCTTTCTTT CASRRRTGGTEAFF
. TRBJ2-1 TRBD2 TRBV5-1 TGCGCCAGCAGTGTTGCGGGGGGGACCTCAACCTACAATGAGCAGTTCTTC CASSVAGGTSTYNEQFF
. TRBJ1-6 TRBD1 TRBV7-9 TGTGCCAGCAGCTCCCTCGACAGGGGACAGAATTCACCCCTCCACTTT CASSSLDRGQNSPLHF
. TRBJ1-6 . TRBV10-1 TGCGCCAGAGCGAACCGGGAGGAAGTCGACTTCGAAGAGGGGAGGTCCTATAATTCACCCCTCCACTTT CARANREEVDFEEGRSYNSPLHF
. TRBJ1-3 . TRBV5-1 TGCGCCAGCACCCCAAGCGGGGTGACGAGCTCTGGAAACACCATATATTTT CASTPSGVTSSGNTIYF
. TRBJ2-5 TRBD2 TRBV27 TGTGCCAGCAGAGTACTAGCGGGACGAGGGGAGACCCAGTACTTC CASRVLAGRGETQYF
few TRBJ2-2 TRBD2 TRBV28 TGTGCCACTACGGGACTAGCGGGGGGGCCGCGCACCGGGGAGCTGTTTTTT CATTGLAGGPRTGELFF
. TRBJ2-5 . TRBV9 TGTGCCAGCAGCCAGTTTATCGTACCCCAAGAGACCCAGTACTTC CASSQFIVPQETQYF
. TRBJ2-7 TRBD1 TRBV19 TGTGCCAGTAGCCCGGGACAGGGGTATCCCTACGAGCAGTACTTC CASSPGQGYPYEQYF
. TRBJ2-7 TRBD1 TRBV27 TGTGCCAGCAGTTGGGGACAGGGGTTGGGTGAGCAGTACTTC CASSWGQGLGEQYF
. TRBJ1-1 . TRBV14 TGTGCCAGCAGCCAATCGAGGAACACTGAAGCTTTCTTT CASSQSRNTEAFF
. TRBJ1-2 . TRBV28 TGTGCCAGCAGCGGCAGCGCAAACTATGGCTACACCTTC CASSGSANYGYTF
. TRBJ1-2 . TRBV7-8 TGTGCCAGCAGCTCATCCGGACAGACCCCTAACTATGGCTACACCTTC CASSSSGQTPNYGYTF
. TRBJ1-2 TRBD1 TRBV3-1/TRBV3-2 TGTGCCAGCAGCCCGAACGACGACAGGGACCTTTTTAACTATGGCTACACCTTC CASSPNDDRDLFNYGYTF
. TRBJ2-2 TRBD2 TRBV4-1 TGCGCCAGCAGACCGTTACTAGCGGGGGACACCGGGGAGCTGTTTTTT CASRPLLAGDTGELFF
. TRBJ2-5 TRBD2 TRBV11-2 TGTGCCAGCAGCTCTAAGACTAGCCCCCGGGAGACCCAGTACTTC CASSSKTSPRETQYF
few TRBJ1-1 . TRBV12-3/TRBV12-4 TGTGCCAGCATCGTAGCGGGGGAAGCTTTCTTT CASIVAGEAFF
. TRBJ1-2 TRBD1 TRBV2 TGTGCCAGCAGTTCCCAGGGGGCGGTCTATGGCTACACCTTC CASSSQGAVYGYTF
. TRBJ1-2 . TRBV9 TGTGCCAGCAGCTTAGGACACCAGAACTATGGCTACACCTTC CASSLGHQNYGYTF
. TRBJ2-5 TRBD2 TRBV5-4 TGTGCCAGCAGCCCGGGACTAGCGGGGGGAGAGACCCAGTACTTC CASSPGLAGGETQYF
. TRBJ2-3 . TRBV10-3 TGTGCCATCAGTGAGACCCCTTCCGGGTCCAGCACAGATACGCAGTATTTT CAISETPSGSSTDTQYF
. TRBJ1-3 . TRBV7-8 TGTGCCAGCAGCTTAGTGACTGCAGCTGGAAACACCATATATTTT CASSLVTAAGNTIYF
. TRBJ2-1 TRBD2 TRBV5-4 TGTGCCAGCAGCTTGGATGGGGGGGAGGTTTTGAATGAGCAGTTCTTC CASSLDGGEVLNEQFF
. TRBJ2-1 . TRBV5-4 TGTGCCAGCAGCTTGCTAAGCGATAGCTCCTACAATGAGCAGTTCTTC CASSLLSDSSYNEQFF
. TRBJ1-2 . TRBV6-1 TGTGCCAGCAGTGAGATGGGAGGAATTCTCTATGGCTACACCTTC CASSEMGGILYGYTF
once TRBJ2-5 TRBD1 TRBV9 TGTGCCAGCAGCCCTCTCTGGACAGGGAAGGGGACCCAGTACTTC CASSPLWTGKGTQYF
. TRBJ1-3 . TRBV12-5 TGTGCTAGTGGTTTGGCGGACAGATCTGGAAACACCATATATTTT CASGLADRSGNTIYF
. TRBJ1-2 . TRBV6-2/TRBV6-3 TGTGCCAGCAGTGGCACAGGGACCTATGGCTACACCTTC CASSGTGTYGYTF
. TRBJ1-1 . TRBV3-1/TRBV3-2 TGTGCCAGCAGCCATTCTCGGACTCTGAACACTGAAGCTTTCTTT CASSHSRTLNTEAFF
. TRBJ1-1 . TRBV27 TGTGCCAGCAGTATCAGCAGGGTGAACACTGAAGCTTTCTTT CASSISRVNTEAFF
. TRBJ1-2 . TRBV11-2 TGTGCCAGCAGCCGTGGACAGTATGGCTACACCTTC CASSRGQYGYTF
once TRBJ2-3 TRBD1 TRBV7-2 TGTGCCAGCAGCTTCCAGGGGGTTGAAGATACGCAGTATTTT CASSFQGVEDTQYF
once TRBJ2-7 . TRBV29-1 TGCAGCGTCTTAAGAGGGCCCTACTACGAGCAGTACTTC CSVLRGPYYEQYF